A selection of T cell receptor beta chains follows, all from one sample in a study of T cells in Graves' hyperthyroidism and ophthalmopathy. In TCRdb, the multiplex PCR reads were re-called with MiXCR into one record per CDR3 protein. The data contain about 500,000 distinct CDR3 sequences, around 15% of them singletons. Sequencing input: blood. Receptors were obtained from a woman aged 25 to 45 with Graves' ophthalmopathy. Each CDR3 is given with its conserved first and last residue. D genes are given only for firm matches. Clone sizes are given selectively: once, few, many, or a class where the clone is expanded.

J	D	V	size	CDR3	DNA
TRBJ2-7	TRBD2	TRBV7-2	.	CASSLKLAGAGEQYF	TGTGCCAGCAGCTTAAAACTAGCGGGAGCAGGAGAGCAGTACTTC
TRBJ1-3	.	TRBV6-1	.	CASSGGATLSGNTIYF	TGTGCCAGCAGTGGAGGAGCTACCCTCTCTGGAAACACCATATATTTT
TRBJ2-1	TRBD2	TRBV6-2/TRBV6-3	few	CASSRTSGRSEQFF	TGTGCCAGCAGCCGGACTAGCGGGAGAAGTGAGCAGTTCTTC
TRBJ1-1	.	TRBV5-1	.	CASSLGAGAEAFF	TGCGCCAGCAGCTTAGGAGCGGGGGCTGAAGCTTTCTTT
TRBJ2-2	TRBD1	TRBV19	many	CASREGGAFGELFF	TGTGCCAGTAGGGAAGGGGGCGCTTTCGGGGAGCTGTTTTTT
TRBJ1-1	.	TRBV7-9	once	CASSFSQGMILEAFF	TGTGCCAGCAGCTTCTCCCAGGGTATGATTCTTGAAGCTTTCTTT
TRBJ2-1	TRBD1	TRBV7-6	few	CASSVDRDSYNEQFF	TGTGCCAGCAGCGTCGACAGGGACTCCTACAATGAGCAGTTCTTC
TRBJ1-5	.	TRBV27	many	CASSLEGYSNQPQHF	TGTGCCAGCAGTTTGGAGGGGTATAGCAATCAGCCCCAGCATTTT
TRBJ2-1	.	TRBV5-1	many	CASSLEEGVVGEQFF	TGCGCCAGCAGCTTGGAGGAGGGGGTGGTCGGAGAGCAGTTCTTC
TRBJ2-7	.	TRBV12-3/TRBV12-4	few	CASSLAGWTYEQYF	TGTGCCAGCAGTTTAGCAGGGTGGACCTACGAGCAGTACTTC
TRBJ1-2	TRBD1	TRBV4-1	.	CASSSLRGLGGYTF	TGCGCCAGCAGCTCCCTGAGGGGGCTCGGTGGCTACACCTTC
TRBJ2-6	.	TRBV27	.	CASRRGVSGANVLTF	TGTGCCAGCAGAAGGGGAGTTTCTGGGGCCAACGTCCTGACTTTC
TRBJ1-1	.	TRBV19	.	CASSDKVDTEAFF	TGTGCCAGTAGCGATAAGGTGGACACTGAAGCTTTCTTT
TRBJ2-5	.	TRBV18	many	CASSGTTQETQYF	TGTGCCAGCTCCGGGACAACCCAAGAGACCCAGTACTTC
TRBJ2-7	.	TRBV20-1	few	CSADDSRSYEQYF	TGCAGTGCTGACGACTCCAGGTCCTACGAGCAGTACTTC
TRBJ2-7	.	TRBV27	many	CASSPRGSGFYEQYF	TGTGCCAGCAGTCCCCGGGGTAGCGGATTCTACGAGCAGTACTTC
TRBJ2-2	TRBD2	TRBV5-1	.	CASSLVASGYPNTGELFF	TGCGCCAGCAGCTTGGTGGCTAGCGGCTACCCGAACACCGGGGAGCTGTTTTTT
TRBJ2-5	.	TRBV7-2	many	CASSLEARLQETQYF	TGTGCCAGCAGCTTAGAAGCCAGACTCCAAGAGACCCAGTACTTC
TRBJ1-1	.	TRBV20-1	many	CSATTSRSNTEAFF	TGCAGTGCGACAACGTCCAGGTCGAACACTGAAGCTTTCTTT
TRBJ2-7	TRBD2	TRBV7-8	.	CASSPLSGASYEQYF	TGTGCCAGCAGCCCCCTGAGCGGGGCCTCCTACGAGCAGTACTTC
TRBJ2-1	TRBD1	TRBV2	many	CASRPGTVYNEQFF	TGTGCCAGCAGACCCGGGACAGTTTACAATGAGCAGTTCTTC
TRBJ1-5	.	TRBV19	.	CASRRNGGQSITQPQHF	TGTGCCAGTAGGCGAAACGGGGGACAATCTATTACTCAGCCCCAGCATTTT
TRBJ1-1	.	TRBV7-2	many	CASSLVGGPSSAFF	TGTGCCAGCAGCTTAGTGGGGGGGCCTAGCTCGGCTTTCTTT
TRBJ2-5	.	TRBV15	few	CATSNRLLETQYF	TGTGCCACCAGTAACAGGCTCTTGGAGACCCAGTACTTC
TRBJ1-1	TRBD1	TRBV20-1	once	CSAYPGQGAWGTEAFF	TGCAGTGCTTACCCGGGACAGGGGGCTTGGGGCACTGAAGCTTTCTTT
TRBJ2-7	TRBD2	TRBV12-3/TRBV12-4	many	CASKGGGRGYEQYF	TGTGCCAGCAAAGGGGGCGGGAGGGGTTACGAGCAGTACTTC
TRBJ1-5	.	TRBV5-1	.	CASRRIESEPQHF	TGCGCCAGCAGACGTATCGAATCGGAGCCCCAGCATTTT
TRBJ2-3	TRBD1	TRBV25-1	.	CASRPQGEDTQYF	TGTGCCAGCAGACCACAGGGGGAAGATACGCAGTATTTT
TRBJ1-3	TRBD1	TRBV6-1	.	CASSSPTRQGLLGNTIYF	TGTGCCAGCAGTTCTCCTACGAGACAGGGTTTGCTCGGAAACACCATATATTTT
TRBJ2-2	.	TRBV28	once	CASSGDVLQMPPGELFF	TGTGCCAGCAGTGGTGACGTCCTACAAATGCCGCCCGGGGAGCTGTTTTTT
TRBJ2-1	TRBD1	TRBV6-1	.	CASSPRDRSYNEQFF	TGTGCCAGCAGCCCACGGGACAGGAGTTACAATGAGCAGTTCTTC
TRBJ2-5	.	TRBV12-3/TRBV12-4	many	CASSWGEGDQETQYF	TGTGCCAGCAGTTGGGGGGAGGGGGACCAAGAGACCCAGTACTTC
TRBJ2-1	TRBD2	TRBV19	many	CASSSRTSGNYNEQFF	TGTGCCAGTAGTTCCCGGACTAGCGGAAACTACAATGAGCAGTTCTTC
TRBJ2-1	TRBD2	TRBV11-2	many	CASSLDFGLAPGDEQFF	TGTGCCAGCAGCTTAGATTTCGGACTAGCGCCCGGCGATGAGCAGTTCTTC
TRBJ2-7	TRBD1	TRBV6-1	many	CASSVNDRGEQYF	TGTGCCAGCAGTGTCAATGACAGGGGCGAGCAGTACTTC
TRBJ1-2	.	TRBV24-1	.	CATSETGTRNYGYTF	TGTGCCACCAGTGAAACCGGGACACGCAACTATGGCTACACCTTC
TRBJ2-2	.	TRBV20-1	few	CSATRRVVGSGELFF	TGCAGTGCTACCCGGAGGGTCGTGGGTAGCGGGGAGCTGTTTTTT
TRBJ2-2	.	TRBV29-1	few	CSVEDSSGEISGNTGELFF	TGCAGCGTTGAAGACTCGTCGGGAGAGATTTCTGGGAACACCGGGGAGCTGTTTTTT
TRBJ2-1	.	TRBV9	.	CASSPHTGEQFF	TGTGCCAGCAGCCCACACACGGGAGAGCAGTTCTTC
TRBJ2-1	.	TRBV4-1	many	CASSQERQRNEQFF	TGCGCCAGCAGCCAAGAGAGGCAGCGCAATGAGCAGTTCTTC
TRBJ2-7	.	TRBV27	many	CASSLSRGKTEQYF	TGTGCCAGCAGTTTATCCCGCGGGAAGACTGAGCAGTACTTC
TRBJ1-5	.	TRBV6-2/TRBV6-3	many	CASSYLSGNQPQHF	TGTGCCAGCAGTTACTTGTCAGGGAATCAGCCCCAGCATTTT
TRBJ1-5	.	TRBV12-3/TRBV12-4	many	CASSFYPRQASNQPQHF	TGTGCCAGCAGCTTTTACCCTCGACAGGCTAGCAATCAGCCCCAGCATTTT
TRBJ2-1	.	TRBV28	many	CASSSDSSYNEQFF	TGTGCCAGCAGTTCCGACAGTTCCTACAATGAGCAGTTCTTC
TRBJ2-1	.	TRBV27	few	CASSLSPSLYNEQFF	TGTGCCAGCAGTTTATCCCCCTCACTTTACAATGAGCAGTTCTTC